Below, 5 T cell receptor beta chains from the same sample are listed, as sequenced in a study of shared clonotypes between healthy human individuals. Assay used: immunoSEQ multiplex PCR; TCRdb lists only in-frame clones, some missing. The profile shows about 2.4 million clones, roughly 92% of them singletons. Input material: naive CD4+ T cells sorted from blood. The subset is: CD45RA+ positively selected. Source of these receptors: a man aged 18 to 29 in good health.

Points on this clone: Other nucleotide sequences in the sample specify the same CDR3. The chain uses TRBV5-1 and TRBJ1-1; D perhaps matches TRBD1 (6 bases). In germline, CDR1 is SGHRS, CDR2 YFSETQ. The CDR3 runs 14 residues. V was pared by 3 bases and J by 1 base, with 10 bases between. The CDR3 sequence: CASSSPTGNTEAFF. The DNA for the CDR3 is TGCGCCAGCAGCTCCCCGACAGGGAACACTGAAGCTTTCTTT. The variable domain in full, completed from reference TRBV5-1 and TRBJ1-1, reads KAGVTQTPRYLIKTRGQQVTLSCSPISGHRSVSWYQQTPGQGLQFLFEYFSETQRNKGNFPGRFSGRQFSNSRSEMNVSTLELGDSALYLCASSSPTGNTEAFFGQGTRLTVV.

The chain is built from TRBV5-8 and TRBJ1-5; D is unclear. V was pared by 0 bases and J by 5 bases, with 12 bases between. From germline, CDR1 is SGHTS and CDR2 YDEGEE. This CDR3 region has 15 residues. The CDR3: CASSLAGSPYQPQHF. The DNA for the CDR3 is TGTGCCAGCAGCTTGGCTGGTTCTCCCTATCAGCCCCAGCATTTT.

The rearrangement joins TRBV7-2 to TRBJ2-1; TRBD1 aligns across 8 bases. Germline CDR1 reads SGHTA; CDR2 reads FQGNSA. This CDR3 has 14 residues. With 5 bases clipped from V and 9 bases from J, the junction kept 9 bases outside the gene matches. This CDR3 reads CASSPQGVGTEQFF. DNA of the CDR3: TGTGCCAGCAGCCCACAGGGGGTTGGGACTGAGCAGTTCTTC.

This chain uses TRBV5-1 with TRBJ2-7, with D possibly TRBD1 on 6 matching bases. Between the trimmed V and J ends, which lost 4 bases and 0 bases, there was a span of 14 bases. There are 15 residues in the CDR3. In germline, CDR1 is SGHRS, CDR2 YFSETQ. The CDR3 is CASSTTGQSSYEQYF. In nucleotides, the CDR3 is TGCGCCAGCAGCACAACGGGACAAAGCTCCTACGAGCAGTACTTC.

This clone showed up just a few times. V gene TRBV6-6 combines with J gene TRBJ1-1; unclear D gene. The CDR3 sequence is 13 residues long. Trimming removed 7 bases at V and 6 bases at J, with 15 bases between. CDR1 is MNHNY, CDR2 SVGAGI, per germline (reference sequence). CDR3 in amino acids: CASTTAGSAEAFF. In nucleotides, the CDR3 is TGTGCCAGCACCACGGCGGGGAGTGCTGAAGCTTTCTTT.